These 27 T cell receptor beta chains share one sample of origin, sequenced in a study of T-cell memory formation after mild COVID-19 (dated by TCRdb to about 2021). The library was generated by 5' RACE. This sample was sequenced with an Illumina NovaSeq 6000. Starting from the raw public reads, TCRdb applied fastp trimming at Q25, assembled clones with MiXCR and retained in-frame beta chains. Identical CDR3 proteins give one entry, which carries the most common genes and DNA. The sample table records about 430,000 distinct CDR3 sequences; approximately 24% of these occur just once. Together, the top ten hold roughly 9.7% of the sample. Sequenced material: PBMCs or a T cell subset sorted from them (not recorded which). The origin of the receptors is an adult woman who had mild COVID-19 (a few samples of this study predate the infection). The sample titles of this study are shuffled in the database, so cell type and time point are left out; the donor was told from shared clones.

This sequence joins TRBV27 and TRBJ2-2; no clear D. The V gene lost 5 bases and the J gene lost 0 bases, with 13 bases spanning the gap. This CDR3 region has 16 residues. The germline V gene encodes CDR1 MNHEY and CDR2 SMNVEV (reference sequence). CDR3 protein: CASSPVRFANTGELFF. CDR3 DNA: TGTGCCAGCAGTCCCGTCCGCTTTGCGAACACCGGGGAGCTGTTTTTT.

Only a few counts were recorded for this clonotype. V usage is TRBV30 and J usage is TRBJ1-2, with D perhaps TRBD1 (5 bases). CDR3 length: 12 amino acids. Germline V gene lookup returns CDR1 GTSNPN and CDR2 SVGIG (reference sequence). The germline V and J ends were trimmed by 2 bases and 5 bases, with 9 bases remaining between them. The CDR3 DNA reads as TGTGCCTGGAGTCGGCAGGGATATGGCTACACCTTC. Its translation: CAWSRQGYGYTF.

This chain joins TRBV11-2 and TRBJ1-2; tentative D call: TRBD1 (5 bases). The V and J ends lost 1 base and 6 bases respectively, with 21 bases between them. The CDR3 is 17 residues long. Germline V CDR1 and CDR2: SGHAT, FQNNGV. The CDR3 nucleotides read TGTGCCAGCAGCTTAGGGCCCTGGTGGGGGGAAAACGATGGCTACACCTTC. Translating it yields CASSLGPWWGENDGYTF.

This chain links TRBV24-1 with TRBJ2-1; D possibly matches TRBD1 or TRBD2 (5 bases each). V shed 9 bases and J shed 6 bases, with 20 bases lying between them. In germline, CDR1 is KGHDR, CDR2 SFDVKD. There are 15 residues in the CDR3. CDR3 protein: CATARAGRQGNEQFF. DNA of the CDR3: TGTGCCACCGCGAGGGCGGGCAGGCAGGGCAATGAGCAGTTCTTC.

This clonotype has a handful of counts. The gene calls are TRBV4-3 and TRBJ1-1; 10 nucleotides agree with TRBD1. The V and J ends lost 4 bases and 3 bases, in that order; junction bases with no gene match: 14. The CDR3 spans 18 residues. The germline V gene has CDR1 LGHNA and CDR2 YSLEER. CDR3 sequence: CASSLGTGVGDLDTEAFF. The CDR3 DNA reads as TGCGCCAGCAGCCTAGGGACAGGGGTTGGGGACCTGGACACTGAAGCTTTCTTT.

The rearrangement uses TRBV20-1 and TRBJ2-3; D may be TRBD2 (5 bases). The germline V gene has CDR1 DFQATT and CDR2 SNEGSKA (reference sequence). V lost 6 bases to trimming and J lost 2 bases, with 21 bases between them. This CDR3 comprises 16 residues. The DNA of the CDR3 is TGCAGTGCCGTGCGGGTGTTGGACCGTATCACAGATACGCAGTATTTT. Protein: CSAVRVLDRITDTQYF.

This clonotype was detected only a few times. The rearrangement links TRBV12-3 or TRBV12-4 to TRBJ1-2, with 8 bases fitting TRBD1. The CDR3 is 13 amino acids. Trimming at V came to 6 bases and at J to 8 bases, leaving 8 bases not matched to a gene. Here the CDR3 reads CASRPGTGKGYTF. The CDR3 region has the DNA TGTGCCAGCAGACCCGGGACAGGAAAAGGCTACACCTTC.

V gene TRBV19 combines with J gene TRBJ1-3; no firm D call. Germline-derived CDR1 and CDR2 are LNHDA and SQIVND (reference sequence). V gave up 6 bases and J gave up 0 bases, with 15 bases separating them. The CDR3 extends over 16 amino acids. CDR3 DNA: TGTGCCAGTAGCCCCCAAATACAGAGCTCTGGAAACACCATATATTTT. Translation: CASSPQIQSSGNTIYF.

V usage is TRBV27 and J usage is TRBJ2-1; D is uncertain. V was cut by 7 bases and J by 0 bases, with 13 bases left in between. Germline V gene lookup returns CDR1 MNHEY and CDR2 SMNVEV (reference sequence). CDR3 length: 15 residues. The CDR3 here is CASKVMLSSYNEQFF. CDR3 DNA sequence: TGTGCCAGCAAGGTCATGCTGAGCTCCTACAATGAGCAGTTCTTC.

CDR3 sequence reads: CASSFVGGIGETQYF. In DNA, the CDR3 is TGTGCCAGCAGTTTTGTCGGGGGCATCGGAGAGACCCAGTACTTC. The chain carries TRBV7-7 and TRBJ2-5, with D possibly being TRBD1 or TRBD2 (6 bases each). The V gene lost 6 bases and the J gene lost 4 bases, with 18 bases spanning the gap. The CDR3 is made up of 15 amino acids. CDR1 and CDR2 from the germline V gene are SSHAT and FNYEAQ (reference sequence).

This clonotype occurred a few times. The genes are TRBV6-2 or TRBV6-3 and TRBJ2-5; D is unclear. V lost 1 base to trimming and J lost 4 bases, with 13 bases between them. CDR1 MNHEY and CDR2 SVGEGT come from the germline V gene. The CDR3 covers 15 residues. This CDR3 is CASSYYKTSLETQYF. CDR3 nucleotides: TGTGCCAGCAGTTACTACAAGACTTCACTAGAGACCCAGTACTTC.

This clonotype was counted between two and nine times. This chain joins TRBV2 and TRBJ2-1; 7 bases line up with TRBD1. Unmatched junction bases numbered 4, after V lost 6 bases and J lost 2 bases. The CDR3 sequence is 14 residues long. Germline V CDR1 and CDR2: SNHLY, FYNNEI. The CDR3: CASRATGAYNEQFF. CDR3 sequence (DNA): TGTGCCAGCAGGGCAACAGGGGCCTACAATGAGCAGTTCTTC.

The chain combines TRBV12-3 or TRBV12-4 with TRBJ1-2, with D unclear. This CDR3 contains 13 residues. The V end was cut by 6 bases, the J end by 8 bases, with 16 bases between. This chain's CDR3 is CASSFHMEEGYTF. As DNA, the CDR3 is TGTGCCAGCAGCTTCCACATGGAGGAAGGCTACACCTTC.

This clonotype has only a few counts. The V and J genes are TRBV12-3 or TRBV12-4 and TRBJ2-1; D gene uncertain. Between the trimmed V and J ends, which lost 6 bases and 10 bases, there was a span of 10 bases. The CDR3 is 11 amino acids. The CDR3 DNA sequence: TGTGCCAGCAGCCAATCTATAGAGCAGTTCTTC. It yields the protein CASSQSIEQFF.

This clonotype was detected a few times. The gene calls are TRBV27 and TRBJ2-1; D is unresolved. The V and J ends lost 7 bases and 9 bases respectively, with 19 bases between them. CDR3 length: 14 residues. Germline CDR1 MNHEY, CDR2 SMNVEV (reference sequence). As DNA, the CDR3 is TGTGCCAGCACCGCCCTGGCGACTCGTGGTGAGCAGTTCTTC. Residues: CASTALATRGEQFF.

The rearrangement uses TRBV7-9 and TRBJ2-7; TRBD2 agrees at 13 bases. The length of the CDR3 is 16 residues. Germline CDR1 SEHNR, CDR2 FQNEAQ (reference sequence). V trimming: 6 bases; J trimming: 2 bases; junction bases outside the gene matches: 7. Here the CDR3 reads CASRPPGTSGTYEQYF. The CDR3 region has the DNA TGTGCCAGCAGACCTCCTGGGACTAGCGGGACCTACGAGCAGTACTTC.

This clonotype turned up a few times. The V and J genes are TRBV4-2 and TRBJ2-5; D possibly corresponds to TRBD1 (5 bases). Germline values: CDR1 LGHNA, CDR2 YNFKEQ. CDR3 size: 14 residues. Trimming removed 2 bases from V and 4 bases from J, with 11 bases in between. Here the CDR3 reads CASSQPGWGETQYF. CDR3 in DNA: TGTGCCAGCAGCCAACCAGGGTGGGGAGAGACCCAGTACTTC.

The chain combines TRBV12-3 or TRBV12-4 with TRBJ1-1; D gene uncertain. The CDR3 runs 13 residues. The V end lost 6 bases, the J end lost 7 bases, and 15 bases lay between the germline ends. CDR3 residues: CASSPGRRVEAFF. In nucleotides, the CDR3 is TGTGCCAGCAGCCCCGGCAGGCGAGTTGAAGCTTTCTTT.

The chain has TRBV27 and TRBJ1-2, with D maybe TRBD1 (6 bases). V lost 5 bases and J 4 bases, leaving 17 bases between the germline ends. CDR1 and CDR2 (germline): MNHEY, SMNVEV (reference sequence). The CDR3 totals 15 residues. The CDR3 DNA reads TGTGCCAGCAGTCCCCTGACAGGATTTGGCTATGGCTACACCTTC. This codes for CASSPLTGFGYGYTF.

The CDR3 loop is CASSFVGRGRTGELFF. The CDR3 coding sequence is TGTGCCAGCAGTTTCGTGGGGCGGGGGCGAACCGGGGAGCTGTTTTTT. This chain joins TRBV27 and TRBJ2-2; D possibly corresponds to TRBD2 (7 bases). The CDR3 is 16 residues long. Trimming removed 3 bases from V and 5 bases from J, with 16 bases in between. Germline CDR1 MNHEY, CDR2 SMNVEV (reference sequence).

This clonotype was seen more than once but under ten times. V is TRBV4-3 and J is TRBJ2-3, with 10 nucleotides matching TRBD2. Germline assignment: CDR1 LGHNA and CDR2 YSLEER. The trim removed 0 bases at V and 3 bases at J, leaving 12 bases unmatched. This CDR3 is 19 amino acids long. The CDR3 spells CASSQETLASGSGTDTQYF. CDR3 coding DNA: TGCGCCAGCAGCCAAGAGACCCTAGCTAGCGGGAGTGGTACAGATACGCAGTATTTT.

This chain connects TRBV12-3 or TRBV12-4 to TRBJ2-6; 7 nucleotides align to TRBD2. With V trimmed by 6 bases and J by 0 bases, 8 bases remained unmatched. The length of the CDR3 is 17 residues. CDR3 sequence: CASSTRDYLSGANVLTF. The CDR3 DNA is TGTGCCAGCAGCACCCGGGACTACCTCTCTGGGGCCAACGTCCTGACTTTC.

CDR3 region: CASSPILGVRADTQYF. DNA of the CDR3: TGTGCCAGCTCACCAATCCTCGGGGTTCGGGCAGATACGCAGTATTTT. The chain uses TRBV18 and TRBJ2-3; D is possibly TRBD2 (5 bases). V lost 2 bases and J lost 4, with 16 bases in between. The germline CDR1 and CDR2 sequences are KGHSH and LQKENI. The CDR3 length is 16 residues.

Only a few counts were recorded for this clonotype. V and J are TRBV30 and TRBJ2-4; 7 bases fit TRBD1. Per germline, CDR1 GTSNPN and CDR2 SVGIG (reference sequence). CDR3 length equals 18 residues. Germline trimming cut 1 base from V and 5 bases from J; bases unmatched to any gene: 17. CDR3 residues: CAWSARRQGKHIQNIQYF. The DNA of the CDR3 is TGTGCCTGGAGTGCCCGGAGACAGGGAAAGCACATCCAAAACATTCAGTACTTC.

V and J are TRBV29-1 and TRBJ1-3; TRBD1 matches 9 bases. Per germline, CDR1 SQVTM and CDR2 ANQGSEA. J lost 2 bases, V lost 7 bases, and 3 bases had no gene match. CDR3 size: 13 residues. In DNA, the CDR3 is TGCAGCGCCCGGACAGGGGCTGGAAACACCATATATTTT. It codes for CSARTGAGNTIYF.

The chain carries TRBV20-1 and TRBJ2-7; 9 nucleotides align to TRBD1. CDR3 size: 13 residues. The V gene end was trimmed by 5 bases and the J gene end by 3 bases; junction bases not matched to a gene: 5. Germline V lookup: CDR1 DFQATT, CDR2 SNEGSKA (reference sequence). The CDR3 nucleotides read TGCAGTGCTGGGACAGGGAAAAACTACGAGCAGTACTTC. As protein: CSAGTGKNYEQYF.

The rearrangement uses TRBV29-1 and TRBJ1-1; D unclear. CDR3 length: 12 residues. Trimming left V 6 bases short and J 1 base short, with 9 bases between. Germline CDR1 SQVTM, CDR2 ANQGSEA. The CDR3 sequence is CSVQHRNTEAFF. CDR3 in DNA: TGCAGCGTACAACATCGGAACACTGAAGCTTTCTTT.